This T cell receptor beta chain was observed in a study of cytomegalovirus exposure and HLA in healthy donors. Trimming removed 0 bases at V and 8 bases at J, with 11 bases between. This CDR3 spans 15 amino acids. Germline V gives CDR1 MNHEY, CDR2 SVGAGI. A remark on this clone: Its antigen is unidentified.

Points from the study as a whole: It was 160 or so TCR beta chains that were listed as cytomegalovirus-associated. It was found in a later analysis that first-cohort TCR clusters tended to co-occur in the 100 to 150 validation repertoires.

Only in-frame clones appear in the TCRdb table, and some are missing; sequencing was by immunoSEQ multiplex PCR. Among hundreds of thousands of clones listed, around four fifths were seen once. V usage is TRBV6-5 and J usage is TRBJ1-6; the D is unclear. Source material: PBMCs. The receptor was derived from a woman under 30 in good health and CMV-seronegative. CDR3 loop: CASSYSSLGDSPLHF. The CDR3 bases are TGTGCCAGCAGTTACTCGAGTCTCGGGGATTCACCCCTCCACTTT.